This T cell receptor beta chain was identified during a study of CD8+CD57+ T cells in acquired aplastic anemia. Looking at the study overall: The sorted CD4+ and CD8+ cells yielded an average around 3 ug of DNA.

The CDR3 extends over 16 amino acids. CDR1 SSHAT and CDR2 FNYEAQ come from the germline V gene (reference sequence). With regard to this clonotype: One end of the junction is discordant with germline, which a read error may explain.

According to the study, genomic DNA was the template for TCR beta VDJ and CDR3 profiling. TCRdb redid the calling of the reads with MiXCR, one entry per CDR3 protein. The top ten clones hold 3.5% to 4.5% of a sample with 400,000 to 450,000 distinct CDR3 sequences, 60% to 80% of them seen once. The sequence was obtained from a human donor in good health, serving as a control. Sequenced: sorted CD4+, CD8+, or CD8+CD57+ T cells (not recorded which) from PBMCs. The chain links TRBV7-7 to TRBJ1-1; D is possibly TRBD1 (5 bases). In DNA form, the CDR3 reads TGCGCCAGCAGCCTACTGGGCGGGAGGGGTTTCATTGAAGCTTTCTTT. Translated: CASSLLGGRGFIEAFF.